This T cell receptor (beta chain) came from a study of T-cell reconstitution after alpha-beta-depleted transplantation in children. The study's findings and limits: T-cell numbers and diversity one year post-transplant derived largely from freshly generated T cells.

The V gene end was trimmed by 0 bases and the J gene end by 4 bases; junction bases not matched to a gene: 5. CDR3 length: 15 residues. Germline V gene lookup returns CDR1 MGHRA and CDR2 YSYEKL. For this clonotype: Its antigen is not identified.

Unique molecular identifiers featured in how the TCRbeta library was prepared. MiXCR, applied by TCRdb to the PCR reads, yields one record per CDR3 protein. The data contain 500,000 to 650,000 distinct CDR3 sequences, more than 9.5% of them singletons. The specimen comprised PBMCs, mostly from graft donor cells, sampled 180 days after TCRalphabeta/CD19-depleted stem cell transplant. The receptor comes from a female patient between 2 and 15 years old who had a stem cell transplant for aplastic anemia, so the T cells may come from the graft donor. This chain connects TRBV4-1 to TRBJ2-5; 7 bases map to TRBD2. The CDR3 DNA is TGCGCCAGCAGCCAAGATGGGGGGAGGGGAGAGACCCAGTACTTC. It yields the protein CASSQDGGRGETQYF.